The present entry profiles one T cell receptor beta chain with its context. Its target is not known. Assay used: immunoSEQ multiplex PCR; TCRdb lists only in-frame clones, some missing. The sample comprises about 14,000 clones, about three quarters of which are singletons, and about 3% rests with the top ten. This sample was included in a study of neoadjuvant anti-PD-1 for oral cavity cancer. As for the study in general: Patients without progression got a fourth dose around day 43. Study-wide points: Treg/Th17 ratio rose with pretreatment blood and fell with post-treatment tumor TCRbeta clonality.

Germline V lookup: CDR1 KGHSH, CDR2 LQKENI. There are 14 residues in the CDR3. V dropped 6 bases and J dropped 1 base, with 12 bases sitting between them. Time point given: after neoadjuvant nivolumab, at surgical resection. Blood cells were analyzed directly, without culture or expansion. Sequenced material: PBMCs, taken after nivolumab (anti-PD-1) treatment. This clonotype was sampled from a person aged 40 to 85 with oral cavity squamous cell carcinoma. This chain joins TRBV18 and TRBJ1-1; D gene unclear. This CDR3 reads CASSDQVGNTEAFF. As DNA, the CDR3 is TGTGCCAGCTCGGATCAGGTGGGGAACACTGAAGCTTTCTTT.